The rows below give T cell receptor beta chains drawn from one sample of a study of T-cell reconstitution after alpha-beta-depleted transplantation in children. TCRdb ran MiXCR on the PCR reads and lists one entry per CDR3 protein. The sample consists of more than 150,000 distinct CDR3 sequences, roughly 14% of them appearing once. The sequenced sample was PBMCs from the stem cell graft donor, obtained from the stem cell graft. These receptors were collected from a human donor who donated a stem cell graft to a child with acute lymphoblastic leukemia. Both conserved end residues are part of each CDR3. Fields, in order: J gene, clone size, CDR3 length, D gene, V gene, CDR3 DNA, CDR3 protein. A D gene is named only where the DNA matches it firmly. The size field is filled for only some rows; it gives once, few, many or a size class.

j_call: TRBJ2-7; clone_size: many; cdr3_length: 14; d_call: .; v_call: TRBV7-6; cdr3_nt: TGTGCCAGCAGCCCAGGGGCCGTCCCCTACGAGCAGTACTTC; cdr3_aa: CASSPGAVPYEQYF
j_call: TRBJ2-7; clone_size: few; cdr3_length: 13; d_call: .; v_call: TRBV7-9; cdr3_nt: TGTGCCAGCAGCTCTAATAGTCAGCTCGAGCAGTACTTC; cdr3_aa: CASSSNSQLEQYF
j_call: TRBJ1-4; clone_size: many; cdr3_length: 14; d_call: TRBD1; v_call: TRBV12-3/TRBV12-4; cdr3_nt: TGTGCCAGCAGCCCAGGGGGTTATAATGAAAAACTGTTTTTT; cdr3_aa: CASSPGGYNEKLFF
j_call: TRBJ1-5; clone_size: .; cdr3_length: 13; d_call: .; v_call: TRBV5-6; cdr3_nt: TGTGCCAGCAGCAGAGGGCAAAATCAGCCCCAGCATTTT; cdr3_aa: CASSRGQNQPQHF
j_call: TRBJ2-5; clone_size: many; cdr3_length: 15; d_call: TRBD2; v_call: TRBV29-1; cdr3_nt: TGCAGCGTTGTGGGGTTGGCGGGAGGACAAGAGACCCAGTACTTC; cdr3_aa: CSVVGLAGGQETQYF
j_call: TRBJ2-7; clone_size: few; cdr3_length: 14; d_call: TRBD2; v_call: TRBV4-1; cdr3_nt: TGCGCCAGCAGCCAAGTAGCGGGAACCTACGAGCAGTACTTC; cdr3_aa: CASSQVAGTYEQYF
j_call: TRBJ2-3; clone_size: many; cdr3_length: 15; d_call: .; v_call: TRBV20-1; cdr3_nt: TGCAGTGCTAAGGGTTTCGACGCTAGCACAGATACGCAGTATTTT; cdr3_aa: CSAKGFDASTDTQYF
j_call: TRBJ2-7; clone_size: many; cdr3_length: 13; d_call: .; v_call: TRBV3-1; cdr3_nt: TGTGCCAGCAGCCAAGATGAAAGCAACGAGCAGTACTTC; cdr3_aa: CASSQDESNEQYF
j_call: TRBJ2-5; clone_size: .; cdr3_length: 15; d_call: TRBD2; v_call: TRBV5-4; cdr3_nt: TGTGCCAGCACCCCCGGGACTAGCGGTCAAGAGACCCAGTACTTC; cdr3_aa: CASTPGTSGQETQYF
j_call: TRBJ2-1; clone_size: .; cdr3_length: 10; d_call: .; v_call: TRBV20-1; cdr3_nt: TGCAGTGCTAGTCCCCCTGAGCAGTTCTTC; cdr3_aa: CSASPPEQFF
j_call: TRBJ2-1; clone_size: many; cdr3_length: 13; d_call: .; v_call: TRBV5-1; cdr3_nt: TGCGCCAGCAGCCCGTGGGTGAACAATGAGCAGTTCTTC; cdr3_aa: CASSPWVNNEQFF
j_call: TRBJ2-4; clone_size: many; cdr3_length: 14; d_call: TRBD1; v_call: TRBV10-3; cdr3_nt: TGTGCCATCAGTATCACAGGGGGACGGGACATTCAGTACTTC; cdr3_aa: CAISITGGRDIQYF
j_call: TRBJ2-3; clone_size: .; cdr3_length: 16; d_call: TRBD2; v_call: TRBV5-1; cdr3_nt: TGCGCCAGCAGTCGTCTGGCGGGAGGGCTGTACGATACGCAGTATTTT; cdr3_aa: CASSRLAGGLYDTQYF